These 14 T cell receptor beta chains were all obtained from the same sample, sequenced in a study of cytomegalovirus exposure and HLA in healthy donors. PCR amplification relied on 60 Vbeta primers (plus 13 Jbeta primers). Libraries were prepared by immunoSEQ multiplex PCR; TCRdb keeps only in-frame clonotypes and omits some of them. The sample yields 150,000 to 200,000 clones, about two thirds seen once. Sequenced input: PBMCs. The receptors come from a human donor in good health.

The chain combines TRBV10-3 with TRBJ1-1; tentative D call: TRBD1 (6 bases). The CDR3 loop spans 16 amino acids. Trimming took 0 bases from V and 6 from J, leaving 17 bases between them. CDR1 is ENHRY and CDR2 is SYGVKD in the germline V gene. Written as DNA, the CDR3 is TGTGCCATCAGTGAGTCTGGGAGGGGGGGTACGGCTGAAGCTTTCTTT. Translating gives CAISESGRGGTAEAFF.

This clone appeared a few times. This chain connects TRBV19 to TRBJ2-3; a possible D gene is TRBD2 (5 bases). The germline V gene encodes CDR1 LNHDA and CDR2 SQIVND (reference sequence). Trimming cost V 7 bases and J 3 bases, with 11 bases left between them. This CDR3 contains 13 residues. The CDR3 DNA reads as TGTGCCAGTAATGGCGGGCCTACAGATACGCAGTATTTT. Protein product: CASNGGPTDTQYF. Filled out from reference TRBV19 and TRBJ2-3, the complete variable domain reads DGGITQSPKYLFRKEGQNVTLSCEQNLNHDAMYWYRQDPGQGLRLIYYSQIVNDFQKGDIAEGYSVSREKKESFPLTVTSAQKNPTAFYLCASNGGPTDTQYFGPGTRLTVL.

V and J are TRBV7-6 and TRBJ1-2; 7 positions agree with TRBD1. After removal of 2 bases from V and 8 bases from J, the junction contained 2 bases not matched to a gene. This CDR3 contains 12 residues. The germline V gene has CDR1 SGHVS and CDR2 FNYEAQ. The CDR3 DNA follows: TGTGCCAGCAGCTTACCGGGACAGGGCTACACCTTC. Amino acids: CASSLPGQGYTF.

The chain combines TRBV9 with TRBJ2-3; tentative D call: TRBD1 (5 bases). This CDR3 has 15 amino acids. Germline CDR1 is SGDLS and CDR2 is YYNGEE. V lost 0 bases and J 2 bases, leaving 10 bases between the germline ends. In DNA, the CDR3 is TGTGCCAGCAGCGTAGGGGGCGCACCCACAGATACGCAGTATTTT. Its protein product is CASSVGGAPTDTQYF. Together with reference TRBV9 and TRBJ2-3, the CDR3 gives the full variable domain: DSGVTQTPKHLITATGQRVTLRCSPRSGDLSVYWYQQSLDQGLQFLIQYYNGEERAKGNILERFSAQQFPDLHSELNLSSLELGDSALYFCASSVGGAPTDTQYFGPGTRLTVL.

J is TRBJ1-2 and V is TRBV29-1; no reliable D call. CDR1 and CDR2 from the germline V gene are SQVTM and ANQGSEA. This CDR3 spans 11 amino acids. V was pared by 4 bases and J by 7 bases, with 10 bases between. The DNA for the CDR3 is TGCAGCGTTGCGAGGGAGACTGGCTACACCTTC. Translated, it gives CSVARETGYTF.

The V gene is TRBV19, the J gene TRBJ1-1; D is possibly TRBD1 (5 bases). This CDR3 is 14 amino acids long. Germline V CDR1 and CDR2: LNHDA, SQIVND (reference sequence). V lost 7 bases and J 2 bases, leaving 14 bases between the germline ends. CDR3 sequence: CASTPGGVNTEAFF. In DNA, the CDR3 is TGTGCCAGTACCCCCGGGGGGGTTAACACTGAAGCTTTCTTT.

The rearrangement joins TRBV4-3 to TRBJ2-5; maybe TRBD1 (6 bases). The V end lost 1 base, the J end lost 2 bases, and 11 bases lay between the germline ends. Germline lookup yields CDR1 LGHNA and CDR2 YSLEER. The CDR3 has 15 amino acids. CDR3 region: CASSQGQGQQETQYF. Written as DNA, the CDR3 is TGCGCCAGCAGCCAAGGGCAGGGGCAACAAGAGACCCAGTACTTC.

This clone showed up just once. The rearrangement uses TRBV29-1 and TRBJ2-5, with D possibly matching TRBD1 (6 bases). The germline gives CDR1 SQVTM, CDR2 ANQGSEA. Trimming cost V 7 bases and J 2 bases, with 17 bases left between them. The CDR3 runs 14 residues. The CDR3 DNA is TGCAGCGAAGGCCTCCCAGGGGCGCAAGAGACCCAGTACTTC. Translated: CSEGLPGAQETQYF.

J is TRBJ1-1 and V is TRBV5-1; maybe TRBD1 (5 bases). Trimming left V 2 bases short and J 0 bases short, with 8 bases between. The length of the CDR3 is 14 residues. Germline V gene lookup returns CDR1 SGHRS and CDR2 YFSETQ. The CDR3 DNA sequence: TGCGCCAGCAGCTTAGACAGCTTGAACACTGAAGCTTTCTTT. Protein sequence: CASSLDSLNTEAFF.

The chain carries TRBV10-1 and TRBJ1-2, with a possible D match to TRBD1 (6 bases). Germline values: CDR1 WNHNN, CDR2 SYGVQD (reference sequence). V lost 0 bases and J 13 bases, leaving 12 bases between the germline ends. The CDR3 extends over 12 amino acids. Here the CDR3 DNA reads TGCGCCAGCAGTGAGTCGGGGACATCATGCACCTTC. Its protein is CASSESGTSCTF.

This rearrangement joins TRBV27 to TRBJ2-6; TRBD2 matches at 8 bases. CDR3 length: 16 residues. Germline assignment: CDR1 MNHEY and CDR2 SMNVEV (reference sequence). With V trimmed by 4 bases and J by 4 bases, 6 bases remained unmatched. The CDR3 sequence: CASSSGGWYGANVLTF. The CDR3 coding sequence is TGTGCCAGCAGTTCGGGGGGGTGGTACGGGGCCAACGTCCTGACTTTC.

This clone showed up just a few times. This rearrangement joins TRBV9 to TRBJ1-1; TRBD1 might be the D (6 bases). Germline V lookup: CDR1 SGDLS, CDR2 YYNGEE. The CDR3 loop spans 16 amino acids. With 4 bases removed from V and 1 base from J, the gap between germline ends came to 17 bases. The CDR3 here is CASSYHREGRNTEAFF. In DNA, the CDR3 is TGTGCCAGCAGCTACCACAGGGAGGGTAGGAACACTGAAGCTTTCTTT.

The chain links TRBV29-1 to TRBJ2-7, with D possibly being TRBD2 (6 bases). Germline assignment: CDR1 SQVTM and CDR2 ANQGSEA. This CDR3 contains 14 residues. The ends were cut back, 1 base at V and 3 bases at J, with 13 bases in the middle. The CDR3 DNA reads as TGCAGCGTTGAAGGCAACCTCGGGGGCTACGAGCAGTACTTC. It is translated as CSVEGNLGGYEQYF.

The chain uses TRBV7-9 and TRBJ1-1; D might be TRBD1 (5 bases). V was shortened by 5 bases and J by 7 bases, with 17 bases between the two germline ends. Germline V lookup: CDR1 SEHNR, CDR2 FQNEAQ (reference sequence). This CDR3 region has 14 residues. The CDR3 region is CASSPTRGDGEAFF. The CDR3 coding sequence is TGTGCCAGCAGCCCCACCCGGGGGGATGGTGAAGCTTTCTTT.